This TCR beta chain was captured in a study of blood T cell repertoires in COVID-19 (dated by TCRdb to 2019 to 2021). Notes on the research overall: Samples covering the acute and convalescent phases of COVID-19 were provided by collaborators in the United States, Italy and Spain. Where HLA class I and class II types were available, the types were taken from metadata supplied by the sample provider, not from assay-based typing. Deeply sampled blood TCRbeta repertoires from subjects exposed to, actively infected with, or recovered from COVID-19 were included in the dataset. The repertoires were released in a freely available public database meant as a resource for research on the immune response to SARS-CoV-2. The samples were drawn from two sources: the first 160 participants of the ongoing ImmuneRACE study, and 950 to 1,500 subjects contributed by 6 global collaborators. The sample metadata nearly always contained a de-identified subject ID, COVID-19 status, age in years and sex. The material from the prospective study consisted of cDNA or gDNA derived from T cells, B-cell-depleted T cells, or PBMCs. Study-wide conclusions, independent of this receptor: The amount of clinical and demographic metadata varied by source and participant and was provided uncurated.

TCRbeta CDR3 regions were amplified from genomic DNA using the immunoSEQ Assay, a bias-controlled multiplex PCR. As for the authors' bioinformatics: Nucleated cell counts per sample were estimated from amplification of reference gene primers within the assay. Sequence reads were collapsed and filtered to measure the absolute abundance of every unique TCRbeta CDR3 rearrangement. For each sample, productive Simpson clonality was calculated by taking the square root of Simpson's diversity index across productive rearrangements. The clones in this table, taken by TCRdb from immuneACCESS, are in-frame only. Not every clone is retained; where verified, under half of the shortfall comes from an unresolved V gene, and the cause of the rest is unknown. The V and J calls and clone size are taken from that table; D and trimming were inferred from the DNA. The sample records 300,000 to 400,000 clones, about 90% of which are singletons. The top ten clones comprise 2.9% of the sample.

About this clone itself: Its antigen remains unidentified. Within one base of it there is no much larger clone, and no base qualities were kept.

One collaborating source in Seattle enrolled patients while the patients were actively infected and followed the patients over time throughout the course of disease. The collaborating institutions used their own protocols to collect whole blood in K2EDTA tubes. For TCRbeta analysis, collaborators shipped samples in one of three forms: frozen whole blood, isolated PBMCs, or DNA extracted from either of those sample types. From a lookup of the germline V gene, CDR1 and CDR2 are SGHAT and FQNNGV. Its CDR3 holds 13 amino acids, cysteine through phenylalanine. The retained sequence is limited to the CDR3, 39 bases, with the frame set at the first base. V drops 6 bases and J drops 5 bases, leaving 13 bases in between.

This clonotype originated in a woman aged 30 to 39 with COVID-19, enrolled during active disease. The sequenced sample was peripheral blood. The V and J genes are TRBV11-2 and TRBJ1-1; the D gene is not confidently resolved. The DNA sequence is TGTGCCAGCAGTTTTTCCGGTAAGACTGAAGCTTTCTTT. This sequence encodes CASSFSGKTEAFF.